The clone carrying this T cell receptor beta chain was counted a single time. Its antigen remains unknown. Measured with immunoSEQ multiplex PCR; TCRdb has only the in-frame clones, and not every one. The sample carries about 64,000 clones, approximately 96% recorded once. This entry is derived from a study of siplizumab effects on memory and regulatory T cells. Study outcomes and limitations: The naive T cell population seemed more diverse than memory cells and seemed a major contributor to the alloresponse. Controls showed an average of around 28% Treg-derived mappable alloreactive CD4+ clones, while siplizumab showed about 69%.

The sequence was obtained from a human donor in good health. Sequenced: naive CD8+ T cells sorted from blood.

CDR3 coding DNA: TGTGCCAGCAGCGTAAAAGGGTCGAAGGTCGAGACCCAGTACTTC. It yields the protein CASSVKGSKVETQYF. J is TRBJ2-5 and V is TRBV9; D is unresolved. The CDR3 totals 15 residues. CDR1 and CDR2 from the germline V gene are SGDLS and YYNGEE. V gave up 1 base and J gave up 5 bases, with 15 bases separating them.